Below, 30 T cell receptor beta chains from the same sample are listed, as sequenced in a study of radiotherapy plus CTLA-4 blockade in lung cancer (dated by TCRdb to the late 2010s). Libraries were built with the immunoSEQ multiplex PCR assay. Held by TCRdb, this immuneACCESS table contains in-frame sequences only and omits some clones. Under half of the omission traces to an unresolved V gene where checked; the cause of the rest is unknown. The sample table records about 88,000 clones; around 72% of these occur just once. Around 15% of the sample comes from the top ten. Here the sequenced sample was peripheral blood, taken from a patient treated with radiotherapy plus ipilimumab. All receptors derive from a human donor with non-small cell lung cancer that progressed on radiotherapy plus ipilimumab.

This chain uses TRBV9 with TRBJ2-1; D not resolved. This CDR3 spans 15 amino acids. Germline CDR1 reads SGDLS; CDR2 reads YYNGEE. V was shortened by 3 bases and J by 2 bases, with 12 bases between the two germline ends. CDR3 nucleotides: TGTGCCAGCAGCGCCGAAGGTGATCCCTACAATGAGCAGTTCTTC. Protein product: CASSAEGDPYNEQFF.

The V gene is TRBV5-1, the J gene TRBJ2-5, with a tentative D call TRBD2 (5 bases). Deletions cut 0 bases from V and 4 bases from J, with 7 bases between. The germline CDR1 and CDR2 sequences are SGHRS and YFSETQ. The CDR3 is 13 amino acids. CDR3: CASSLVGGETQYF. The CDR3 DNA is TGCGCCAGCAGCTTGGTAGGAGGAGAGACCCAGTACTTC.

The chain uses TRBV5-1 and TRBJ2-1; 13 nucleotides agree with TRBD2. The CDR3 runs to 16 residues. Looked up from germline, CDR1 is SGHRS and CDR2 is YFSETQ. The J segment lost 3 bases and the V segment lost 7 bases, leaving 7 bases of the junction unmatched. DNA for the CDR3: TGCGCCAGCGCCGGACTAGCGGGGGTCAACTACAATGAGCAGTTCTTC. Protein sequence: CASAGLAGVNYNEQFF.

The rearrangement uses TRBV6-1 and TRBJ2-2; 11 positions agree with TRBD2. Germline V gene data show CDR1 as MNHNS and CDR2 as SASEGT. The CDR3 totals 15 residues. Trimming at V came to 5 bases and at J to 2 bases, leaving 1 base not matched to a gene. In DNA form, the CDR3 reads TGTGCCAGCAGTCTAGCGGGGGGAAACACCGGGGAGCTGTTTTTT. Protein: CASSLAGGNTGELFF.

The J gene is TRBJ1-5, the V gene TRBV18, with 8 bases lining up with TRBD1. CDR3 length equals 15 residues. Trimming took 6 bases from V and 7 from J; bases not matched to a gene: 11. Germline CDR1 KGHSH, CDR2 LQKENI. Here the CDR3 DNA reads TGTGCCAGCTCCAGGGGCCAGGGGGCAGGGCAGCCCCAGCATTTT. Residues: CASSRGQGAGQPQHF.

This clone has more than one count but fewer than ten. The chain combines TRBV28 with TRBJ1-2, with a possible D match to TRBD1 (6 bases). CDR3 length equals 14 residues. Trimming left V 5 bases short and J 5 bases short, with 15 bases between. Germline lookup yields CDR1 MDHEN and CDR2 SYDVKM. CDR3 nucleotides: TGTGCCAGCAGTGGATCTCAGGGGCATTATGGCTACACCTTC. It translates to CASSGSQGHYGYTF.

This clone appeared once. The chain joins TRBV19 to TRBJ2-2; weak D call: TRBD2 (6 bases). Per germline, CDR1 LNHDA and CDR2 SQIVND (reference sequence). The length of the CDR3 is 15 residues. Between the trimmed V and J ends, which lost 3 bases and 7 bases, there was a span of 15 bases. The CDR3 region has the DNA TGTGCCAGTAGTATGGGCGAAGGGAGGTTCGGGGAGCTGTTTTTT. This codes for CASSMGEGRFGELFF.

The CDR3 here is CASSIALPREQFF. The CDR3 nucleotides read TGTGCCAGTAGTATAGCACTACCTCGGGAGCAGTTCTTC. V is TRBV19 and J is TRBJ2-1, with D unresolved. V gave up 1 base and J gave up 10 bases, with 11 bases separating them. Per germline, CDR1 LNHDA and CDR2 SQIVND (reference sequence). The CDR3 covers 13 residues.

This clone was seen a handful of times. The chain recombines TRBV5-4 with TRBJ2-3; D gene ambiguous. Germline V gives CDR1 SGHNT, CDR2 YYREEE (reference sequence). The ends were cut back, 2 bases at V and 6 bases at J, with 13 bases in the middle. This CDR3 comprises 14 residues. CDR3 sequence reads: CASSFPLGSDTQYF. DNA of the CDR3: TGTGCCAGCAGCTTCCCTCTAGGTTCGGATACGCAGTATTTT.

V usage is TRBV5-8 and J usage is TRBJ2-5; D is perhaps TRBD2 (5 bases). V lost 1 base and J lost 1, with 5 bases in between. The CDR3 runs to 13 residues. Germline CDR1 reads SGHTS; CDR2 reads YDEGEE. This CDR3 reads CASSLRGQETQYF. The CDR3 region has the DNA TGTGCCAGCAGCTTGCGGGGCCAAGAGACCCAGTACTTC.

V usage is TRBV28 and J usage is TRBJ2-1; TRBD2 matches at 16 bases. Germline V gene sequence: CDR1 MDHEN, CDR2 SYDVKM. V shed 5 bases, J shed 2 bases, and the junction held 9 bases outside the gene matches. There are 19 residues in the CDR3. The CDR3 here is CASSTPGLAGGQAYNEQFF. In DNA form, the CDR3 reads TGTGCCAGCAGTACCCCGGGACTAGCGGGGGGGCAAGCCTACAATGAGCAGTTCTTC.

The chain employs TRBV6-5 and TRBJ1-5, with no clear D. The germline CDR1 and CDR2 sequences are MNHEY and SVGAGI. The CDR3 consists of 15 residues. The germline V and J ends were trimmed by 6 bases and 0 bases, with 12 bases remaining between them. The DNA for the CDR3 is TGTGCCAGCAGCATCGTGGCCGATAGCAATCAGCCCCAGCATTTT. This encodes CASSIVADSNQPQHF.

CDR3 amino acids: CASSSDILPSTDTQYF. The CDR3 region has the DNA TGTGCCAGCAGCTCCGACATCTTACCCAGCACAGATACGCAGTATTTT. The V and J genes are TRBV11-2 and TRBJ2-3; unclear D gene. V was pared by 4 bases and J by 0 bases, with 14 bases between. The CDR3 consists of 16 residues. The germline V gene encodes CDR1 SGHAT and CDR2 FQNNGV.

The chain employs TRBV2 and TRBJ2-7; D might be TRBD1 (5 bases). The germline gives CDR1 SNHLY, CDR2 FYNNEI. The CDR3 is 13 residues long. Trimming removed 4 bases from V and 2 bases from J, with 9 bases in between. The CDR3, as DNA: TGTGCCAGCAGTGCCAGGGTCGCCTACGAGCAGTACTTC. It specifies CASSARVAYEQYF.

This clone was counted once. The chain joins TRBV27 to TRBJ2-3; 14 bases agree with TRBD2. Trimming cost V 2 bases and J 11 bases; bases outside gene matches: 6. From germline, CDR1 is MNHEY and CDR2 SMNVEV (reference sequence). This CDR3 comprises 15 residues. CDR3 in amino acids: CASSLKGLAGEVQYF. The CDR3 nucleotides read TGTGCCAGCAGTTTAAAGGGACTAGCGGGAGAGGTGCAGTATTTT.

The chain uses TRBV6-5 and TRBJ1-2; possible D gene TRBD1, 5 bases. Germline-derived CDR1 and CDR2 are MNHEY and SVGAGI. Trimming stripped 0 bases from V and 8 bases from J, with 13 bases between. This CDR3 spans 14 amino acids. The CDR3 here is CASSYSRREMGYTF. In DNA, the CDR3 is TGTGCCAGCAGTTACTCTCGCAGGGAAATGGGCTACACCTTC.

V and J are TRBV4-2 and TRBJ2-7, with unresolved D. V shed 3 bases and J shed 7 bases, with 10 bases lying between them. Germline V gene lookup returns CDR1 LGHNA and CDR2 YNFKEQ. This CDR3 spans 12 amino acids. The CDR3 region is CASSHDLREQYF. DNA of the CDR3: TGTGCCAGCAGCCATGATCTGAGGGAGCAGTACTTC.

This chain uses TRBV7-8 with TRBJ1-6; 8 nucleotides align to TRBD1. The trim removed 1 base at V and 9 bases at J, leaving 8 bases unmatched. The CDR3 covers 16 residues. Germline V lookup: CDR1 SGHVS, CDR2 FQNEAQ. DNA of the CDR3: TGTGCCAGCAGCTTAGGATGGGACAGGTCGGGTTCACCCCTCCACTTT. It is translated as CASSLGWDRSGSPLHF.

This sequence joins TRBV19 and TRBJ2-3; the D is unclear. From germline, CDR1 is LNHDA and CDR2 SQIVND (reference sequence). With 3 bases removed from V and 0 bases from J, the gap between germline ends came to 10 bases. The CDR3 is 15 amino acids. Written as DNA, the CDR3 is TGTGCCAGTAGTATCGCTCAGACTAGCACAGATACGCAGTATTTT. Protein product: CASSIAQTSTDTQYF.

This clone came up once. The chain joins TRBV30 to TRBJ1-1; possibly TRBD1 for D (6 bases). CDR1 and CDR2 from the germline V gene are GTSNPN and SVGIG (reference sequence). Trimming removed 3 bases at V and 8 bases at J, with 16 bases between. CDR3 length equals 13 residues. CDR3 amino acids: CAWSGGILEEAFF. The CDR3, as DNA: TGTGCCTGGAGCGGGGGCATCCTAGAGGAAGCTTTCTTT. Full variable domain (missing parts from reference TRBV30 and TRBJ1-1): SQTIHQWPATLVQPVGSPLSLECTVEGTSNPNLYWYRQAAGRGLQLLFYSVGIGQISSEVPQNLSASRPQDRQFILSSKKLLLSDSGFYLCAWSGGILEEAFFGQGTRLTVV.

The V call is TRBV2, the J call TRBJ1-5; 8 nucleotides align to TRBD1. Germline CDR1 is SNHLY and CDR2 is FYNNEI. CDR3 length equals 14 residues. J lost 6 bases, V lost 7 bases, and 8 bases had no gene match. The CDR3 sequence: CASNIDRGGQPQHF. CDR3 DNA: TGTGCCAGCAATATTGACAGGGGAGGTCAGCCCCAGCATTTT.

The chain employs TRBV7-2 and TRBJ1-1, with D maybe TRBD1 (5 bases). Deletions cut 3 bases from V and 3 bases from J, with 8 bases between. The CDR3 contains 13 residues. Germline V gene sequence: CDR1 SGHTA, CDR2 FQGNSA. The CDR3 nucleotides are TGTGCCAGCAGCTTCATCAGGGACACTGAAGCTTTCTTT. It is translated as CASSFIRDTEAFF.

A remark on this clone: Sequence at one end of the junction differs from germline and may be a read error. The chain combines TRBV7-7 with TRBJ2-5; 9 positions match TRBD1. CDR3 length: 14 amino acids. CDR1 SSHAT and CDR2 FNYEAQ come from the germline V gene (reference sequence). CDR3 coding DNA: TGTGCTAGCAGCTCGGGGACAGGGCAAGAGACCCAGTACTTC. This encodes CASSSGTGQETQYF. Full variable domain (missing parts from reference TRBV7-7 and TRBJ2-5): GAGVSQSPRYKVTKRGQDVTLRCDPISSHATLYWYQQALGQGPEFLTYFNYEAQPDKSGLPSDRFSAERPEGSISTLTIQRTEQRDSAMYRCASSSGTGQETQYFGPGTRLLVL.

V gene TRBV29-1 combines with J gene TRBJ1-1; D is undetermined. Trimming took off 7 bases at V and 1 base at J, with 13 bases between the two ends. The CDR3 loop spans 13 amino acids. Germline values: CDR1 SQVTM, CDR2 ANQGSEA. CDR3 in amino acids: CSAENGQNTEAFF. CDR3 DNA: TGCAGCGCTGAGAATGGGCAGAACACTGAAGCTTTCTTT.

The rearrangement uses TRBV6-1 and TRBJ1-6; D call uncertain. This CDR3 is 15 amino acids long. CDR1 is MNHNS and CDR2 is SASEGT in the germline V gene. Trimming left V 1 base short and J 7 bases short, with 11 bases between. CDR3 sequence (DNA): TGTGCCAGCAGTGAAGATGGCAGAACAAATTCACCCCTCCACTTT. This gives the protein CASSEDGRTNSPLHF.

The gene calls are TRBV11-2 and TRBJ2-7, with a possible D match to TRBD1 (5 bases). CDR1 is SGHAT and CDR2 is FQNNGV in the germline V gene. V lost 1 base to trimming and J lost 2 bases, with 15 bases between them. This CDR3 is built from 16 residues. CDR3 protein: CASSLGQTVSPYEQYF. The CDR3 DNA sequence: TGTGCCAGCAGCTTAGGACAGACAGTCTCTCCCTACGAGCAGTACTTC.

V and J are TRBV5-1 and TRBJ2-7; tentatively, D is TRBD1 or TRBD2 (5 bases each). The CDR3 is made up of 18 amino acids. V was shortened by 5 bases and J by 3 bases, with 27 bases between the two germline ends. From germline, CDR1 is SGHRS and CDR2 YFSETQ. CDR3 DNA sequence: TGCGCCAGCAGTCAACGTGATACAGGTTTTTTTGGGGGCTACGAGCAGTACTTC. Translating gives CASSQRDTGFFGGYEQYF.

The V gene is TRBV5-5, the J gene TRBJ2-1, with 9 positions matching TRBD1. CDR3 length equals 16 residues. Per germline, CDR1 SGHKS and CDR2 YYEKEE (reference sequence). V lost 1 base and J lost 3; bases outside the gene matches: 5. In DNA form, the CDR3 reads TGTGCCAGCAGCTTGAATCCGGGACAGGGCTACAATGAGCAGTTCTTC. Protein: CASSLNPGQGYNEQFF. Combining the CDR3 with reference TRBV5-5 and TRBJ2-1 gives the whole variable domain DAGVTQSPTHLIKTRGQQVTLRCSPISGHKSVSWYQQVLGQGPQFIFQYYEKEERGRGNFPDRFSARQFPNYSSELNVNALLLGDSALYLCASSLNPGQGYNEQFFGPGTRLTVL.

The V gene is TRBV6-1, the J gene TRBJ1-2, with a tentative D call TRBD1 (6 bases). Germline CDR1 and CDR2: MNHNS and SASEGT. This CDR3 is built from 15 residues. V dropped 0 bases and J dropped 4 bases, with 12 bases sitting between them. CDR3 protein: CASSEARGHGYGYTF. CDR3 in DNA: TGTGCCAGCAGTGAAGCGCGGGGGCATGGCTATGGCTACACCTTC.

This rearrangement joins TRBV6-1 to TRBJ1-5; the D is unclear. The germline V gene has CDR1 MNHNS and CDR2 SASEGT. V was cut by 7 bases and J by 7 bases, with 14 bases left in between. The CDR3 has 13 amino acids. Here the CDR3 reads CASTETVGQPQHF. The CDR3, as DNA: TGTGCCAGCACCGAGACGGTAGGACAGCCCCAGCATTTT.